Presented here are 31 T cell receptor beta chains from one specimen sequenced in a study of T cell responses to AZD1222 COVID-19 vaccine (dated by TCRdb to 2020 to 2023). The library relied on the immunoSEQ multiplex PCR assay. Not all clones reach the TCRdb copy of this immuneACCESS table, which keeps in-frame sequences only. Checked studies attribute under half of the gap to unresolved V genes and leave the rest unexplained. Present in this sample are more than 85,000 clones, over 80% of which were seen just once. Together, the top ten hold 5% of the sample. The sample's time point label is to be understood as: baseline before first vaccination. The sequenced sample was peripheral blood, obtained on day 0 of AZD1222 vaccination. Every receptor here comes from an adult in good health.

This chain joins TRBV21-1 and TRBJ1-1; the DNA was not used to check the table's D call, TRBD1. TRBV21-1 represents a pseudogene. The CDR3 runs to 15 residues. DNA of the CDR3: TGTGCCAGCAGCATTAACTCCAGGCTGAACACTGAAGCTTTCTTT. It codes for CASSINSRLNTEAFF.

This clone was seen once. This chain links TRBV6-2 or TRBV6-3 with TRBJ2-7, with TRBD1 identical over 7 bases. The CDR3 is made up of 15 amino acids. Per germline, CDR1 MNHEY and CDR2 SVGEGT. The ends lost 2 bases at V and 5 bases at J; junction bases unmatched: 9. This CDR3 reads CASSYLDRTGDEQYF. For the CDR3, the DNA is TGTGCCAGCAGTTACCTGGACAGGACGGGTGACGAGCAGTACTTC.

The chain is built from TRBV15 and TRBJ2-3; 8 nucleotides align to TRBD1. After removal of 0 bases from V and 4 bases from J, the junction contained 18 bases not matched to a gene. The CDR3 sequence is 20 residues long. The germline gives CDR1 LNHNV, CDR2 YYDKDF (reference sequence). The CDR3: CATSRDLRELRTGLPDTQYF. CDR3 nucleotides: TGTGCCACCAGCAGAGATCTAAGGGAGTTGAGGACAGGGTTGCCAGATACGCAGTATTTT. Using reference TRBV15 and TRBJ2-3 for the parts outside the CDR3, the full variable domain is DAMVIQNPRYQVTQFGKPVTLSCSQTLNHNVMYWYQQKSSQAPKLLFHYYDKDFNNEADTPDNFQSRRPNTSFCFLDIRSPGLGDTAMYLCATSRDLRELRTGLPDTQYFGPGTRLTVL.

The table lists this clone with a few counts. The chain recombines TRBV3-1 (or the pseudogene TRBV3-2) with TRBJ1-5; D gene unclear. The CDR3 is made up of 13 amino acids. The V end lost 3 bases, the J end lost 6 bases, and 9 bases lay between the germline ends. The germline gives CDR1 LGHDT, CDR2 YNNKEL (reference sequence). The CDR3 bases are TGTGCCAGCAGCCAGCGCGTGGGTCAGCCCCAGCATTTT. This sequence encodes CASSQRVGQPQHF.

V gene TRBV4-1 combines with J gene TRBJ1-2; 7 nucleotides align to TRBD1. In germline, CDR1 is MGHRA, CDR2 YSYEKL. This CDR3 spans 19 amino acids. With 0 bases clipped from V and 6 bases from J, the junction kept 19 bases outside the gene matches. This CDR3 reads CASSQDIFGGRQGTDGYTF. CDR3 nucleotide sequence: TGCGCCAGCAGCCAAGATATCTTTGGCGGGAGACAGGGAACGGATGGCTACACCTTC.

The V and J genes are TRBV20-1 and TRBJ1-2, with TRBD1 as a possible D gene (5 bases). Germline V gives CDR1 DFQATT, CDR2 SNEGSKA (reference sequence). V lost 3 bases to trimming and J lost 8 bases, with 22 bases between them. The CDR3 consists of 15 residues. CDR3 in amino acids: CSASGIGGWGVGYTF. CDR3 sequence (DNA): TGCAGTGCTAGTGGTATTGGTGGGTGGGGGGTCGGCTACACCTTC.

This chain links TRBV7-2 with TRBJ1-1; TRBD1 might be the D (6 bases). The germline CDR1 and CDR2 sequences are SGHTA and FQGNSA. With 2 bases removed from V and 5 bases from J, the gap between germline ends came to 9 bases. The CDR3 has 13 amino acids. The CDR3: CASSLQGRTEAFF. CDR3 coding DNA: TGTGCCAGCAGCTTACAGGGGAGGACTGAAGCTTTCTTT.

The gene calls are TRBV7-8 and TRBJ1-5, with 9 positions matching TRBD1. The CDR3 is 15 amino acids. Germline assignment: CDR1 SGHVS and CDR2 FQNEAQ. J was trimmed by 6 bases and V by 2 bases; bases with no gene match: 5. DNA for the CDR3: TGTGCCAGCAGCTTAAGAACAGGGGGCTTTCAGCCCCAGCATTTT. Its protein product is CASSLRTGGFQPQHF.

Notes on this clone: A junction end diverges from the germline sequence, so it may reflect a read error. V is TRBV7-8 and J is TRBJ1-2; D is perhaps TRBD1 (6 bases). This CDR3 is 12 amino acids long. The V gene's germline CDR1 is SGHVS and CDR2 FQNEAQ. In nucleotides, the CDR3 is TGTGCCAGCAGCTCATACGGGGCCGGACAGATCTTC. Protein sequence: CASSSYGAGQIF.

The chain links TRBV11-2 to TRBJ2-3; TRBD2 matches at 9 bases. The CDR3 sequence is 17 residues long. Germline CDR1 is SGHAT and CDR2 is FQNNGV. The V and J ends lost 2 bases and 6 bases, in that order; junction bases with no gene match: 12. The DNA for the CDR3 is TGTGCCAGCAGCTTAAGATCTAGCGGGGTTGGTGAGGATACGCAGTATTTT. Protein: CASSLRSSGVGEDTQYF.

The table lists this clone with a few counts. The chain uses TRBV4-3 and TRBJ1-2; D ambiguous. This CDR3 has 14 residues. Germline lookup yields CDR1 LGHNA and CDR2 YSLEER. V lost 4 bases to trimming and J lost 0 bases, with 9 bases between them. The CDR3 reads CASSPDGANYGYTF. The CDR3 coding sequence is TGCGCCAGCAGCCCGGACGGAGCTAACTATGGCTACACCTTC.

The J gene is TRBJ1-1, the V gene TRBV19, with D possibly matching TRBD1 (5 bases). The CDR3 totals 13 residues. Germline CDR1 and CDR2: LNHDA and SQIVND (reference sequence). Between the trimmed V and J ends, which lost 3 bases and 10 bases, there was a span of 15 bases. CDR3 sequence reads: CASSIGTVPVAFF. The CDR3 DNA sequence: TGTGCCAGTAGTATCGGGACTGTTCCTGTAGCTTTCTTT.

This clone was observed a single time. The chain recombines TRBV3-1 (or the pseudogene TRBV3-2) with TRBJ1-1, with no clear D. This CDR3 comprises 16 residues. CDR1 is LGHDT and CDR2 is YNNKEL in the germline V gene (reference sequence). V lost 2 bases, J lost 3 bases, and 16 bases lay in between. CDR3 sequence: CASSQWVLMEHTEAFF. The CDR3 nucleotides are TGTGCCAGCAGCCAATGGGTTCTTATGGAGCACACTGAAGCTTTCTTT.

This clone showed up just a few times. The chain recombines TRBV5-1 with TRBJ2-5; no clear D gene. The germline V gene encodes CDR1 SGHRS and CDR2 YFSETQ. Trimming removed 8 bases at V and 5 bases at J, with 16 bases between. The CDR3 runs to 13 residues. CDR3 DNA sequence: TGCGCCAGTCTTGACCCGAACCGGGAGACCCAGTACTTC. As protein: CASLDPNRETQYF. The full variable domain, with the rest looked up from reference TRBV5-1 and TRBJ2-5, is KAGVTQTPRYLIKTRGQQVTLSCSPISGHRSVSWYQQTPGQGLQFLFEYFSETQRNKGNFPGRFSGRQFSNSRSEMNVSTLELGDSALYLCASLDPNRETQYFGPGTRLLVL.

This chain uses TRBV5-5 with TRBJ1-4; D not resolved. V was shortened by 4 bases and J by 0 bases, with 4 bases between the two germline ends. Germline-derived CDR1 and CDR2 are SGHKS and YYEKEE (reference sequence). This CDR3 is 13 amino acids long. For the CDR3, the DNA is TGTGCCAGCAGCGGGGCAACTAATGAAAAACTGTTTTTT. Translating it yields CASSGATNEKLFF.

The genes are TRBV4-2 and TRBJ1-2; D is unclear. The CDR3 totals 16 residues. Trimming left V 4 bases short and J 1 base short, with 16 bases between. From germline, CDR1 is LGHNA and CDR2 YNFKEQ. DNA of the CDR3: TGTGCCAGCAGCCCTGGAGGGCAGGCCCGTAACTATGGCTACACCTTC. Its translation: CASSPGGQARNYGYTF.

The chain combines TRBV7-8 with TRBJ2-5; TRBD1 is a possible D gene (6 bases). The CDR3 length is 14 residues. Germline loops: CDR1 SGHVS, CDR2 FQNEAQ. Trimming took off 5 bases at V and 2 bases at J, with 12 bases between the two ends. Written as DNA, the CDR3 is TGTGCCAGCAGCCGAGACAGGAGTCAAGAGACCCAGTACTTC. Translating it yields CASSRDRSQETQYF.

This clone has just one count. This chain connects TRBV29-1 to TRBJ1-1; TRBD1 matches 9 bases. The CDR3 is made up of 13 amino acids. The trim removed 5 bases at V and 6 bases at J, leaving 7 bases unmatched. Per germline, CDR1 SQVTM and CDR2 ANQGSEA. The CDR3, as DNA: TGCAGCGTTCTACGGGACAGGGTTTCTGAAGCTTTCTTT. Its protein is CSVLRDRVSEAFF. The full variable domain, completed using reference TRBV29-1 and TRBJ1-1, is SAVISQKPSRDICQRGTSLTIQCQVDSQVTMMFWYRQQPGQSLTLIATANQGSEATYESGFVIDKFPISRPNLTFSTLTVSNMSPEDSSIYLCSVLRDRVSEAFFGQGTRLTVV.

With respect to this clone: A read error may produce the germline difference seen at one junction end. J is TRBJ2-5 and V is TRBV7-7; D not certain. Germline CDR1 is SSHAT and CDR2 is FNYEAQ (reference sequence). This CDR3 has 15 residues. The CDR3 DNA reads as TGTGCTAGCAGCTTAGCAGGTGGGATCCAAGAGACCCAGTACTTC. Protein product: CASSLAGGIQETQYF.

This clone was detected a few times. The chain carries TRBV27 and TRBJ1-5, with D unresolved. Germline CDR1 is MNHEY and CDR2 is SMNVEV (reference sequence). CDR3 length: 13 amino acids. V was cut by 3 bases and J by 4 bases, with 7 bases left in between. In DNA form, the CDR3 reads TGTGCCAGCAGTTTCGGCCGAAATCAGCCCCAGCATTTT. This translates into CASSFGRNQPQHF.

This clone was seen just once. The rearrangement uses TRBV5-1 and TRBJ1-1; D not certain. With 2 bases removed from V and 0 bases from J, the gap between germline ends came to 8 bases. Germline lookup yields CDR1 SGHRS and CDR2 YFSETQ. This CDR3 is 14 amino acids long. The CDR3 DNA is TGCGCCAGCAGCTTTCGGCAGTTGAACACTGAAGCTTTCTTT. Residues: CASSFRQLNTEAFF.

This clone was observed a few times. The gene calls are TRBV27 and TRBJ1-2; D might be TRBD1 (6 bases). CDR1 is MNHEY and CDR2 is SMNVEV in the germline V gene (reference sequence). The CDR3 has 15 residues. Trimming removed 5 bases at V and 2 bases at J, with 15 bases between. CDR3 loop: CASSPRRGLNYGYTF. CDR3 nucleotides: TGTGCCAGCAGTCCCCGCAGGGGTCTCAACTATGGCTACACCTTC.

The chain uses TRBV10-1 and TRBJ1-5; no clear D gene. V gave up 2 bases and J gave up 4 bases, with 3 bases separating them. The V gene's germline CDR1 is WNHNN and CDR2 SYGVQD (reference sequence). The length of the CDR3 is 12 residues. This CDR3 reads CASSERNQPQHF. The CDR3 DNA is TGCGCCAGCAGTGAGCGGAATCAGCCCCAGCATTTT.

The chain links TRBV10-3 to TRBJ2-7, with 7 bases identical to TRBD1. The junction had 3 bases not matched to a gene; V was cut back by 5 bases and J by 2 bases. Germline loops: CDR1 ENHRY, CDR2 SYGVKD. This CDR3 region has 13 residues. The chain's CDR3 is CAISPGQTYEQYF. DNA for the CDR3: TGTGCCATCAGTCCGGGACAGACCTACGAGCAGTACTTC.

In DNA form, the CDR3 reads TGTGCCAGTAGTGTCTACCCGGGACAGGCGATCGAAGCTTTCTTT. It translates to CASSVYPGQAIEAFF. The chain uses TRBV19 and TRBJ1-1; the match to TRBD1 covers 8 bases. Germline V gene lookup returns CDR1 LNHDA and CDR2 SQIVND (reference sequence). V trimming: 5 bases; J trimming: 8 bases; junction bases outside the gene matches: 13. The CDR3 has 15 residues.

CDR3 DNA: TGCGCCAGCAGCCGCACAGGGCTGGGAGCCTACGAGCAGTACTTC. Translation gives CASSRTGLGAYEQYF. The rearrangement joins TRBV4-1 to TRBJ2-7, with D possibly TRBD1 on 6 matching bases. The CDR3 is made up of 15 amino acids. The V gene's germline CDR1 is MGHRA and CDR2 YSYEKL. Trimming removed 4 bases from V and 2 bases from J, with 15 bases in between.

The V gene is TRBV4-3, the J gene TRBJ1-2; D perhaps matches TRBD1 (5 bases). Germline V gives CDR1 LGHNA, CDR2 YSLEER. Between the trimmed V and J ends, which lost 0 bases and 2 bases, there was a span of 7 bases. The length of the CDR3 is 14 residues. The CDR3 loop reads CASSQDPGNYGYTF. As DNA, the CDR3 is TGCGCCAGCAGCCAAGATCCAGGGAACTATGGCTACACCTTC.

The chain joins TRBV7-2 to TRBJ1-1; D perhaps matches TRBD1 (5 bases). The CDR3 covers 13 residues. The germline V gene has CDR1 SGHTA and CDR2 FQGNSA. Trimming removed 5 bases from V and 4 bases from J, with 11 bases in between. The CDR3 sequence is CASSRGVATEAFF. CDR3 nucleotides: TGTGCCAGCAGCCGGGGGGTTGCCACTGAAGCTTTCTTT.

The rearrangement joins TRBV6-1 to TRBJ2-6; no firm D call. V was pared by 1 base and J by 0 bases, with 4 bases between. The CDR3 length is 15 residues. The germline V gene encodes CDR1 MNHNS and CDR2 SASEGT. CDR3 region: CASSEEGSGANVLTF. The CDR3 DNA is TGTGCCAGCAGTGAAGAAGGCTCTGGGGCCAACGTCCTGACTTTC.

The CDR3 sequence is CASRGTDTNYGYTF. DNA for the CDR3: TGTGCCAGTAGGGGGACGGACACTAACTATGGCTACACCTTC. The chain carries TRBV19 and TRBJ1-2; maybe TRBD1 (5 bases). This CDR3 contains 14 residues. The V end was cut by 6 bases, the J end by 0 bases, with 11 bases between. Germline V gives CDR1 LNHDA, CDR2 SQIVND (reference sequence).

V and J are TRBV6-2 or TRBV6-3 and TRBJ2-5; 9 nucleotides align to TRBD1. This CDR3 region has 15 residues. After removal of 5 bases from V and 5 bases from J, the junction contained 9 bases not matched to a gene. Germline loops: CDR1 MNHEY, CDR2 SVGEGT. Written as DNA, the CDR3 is TGTGCCAGCAGTCTGGCGGGACAGGGAAGGGAGACCCAGTACTTC. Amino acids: CASSLAGQGRETQYF.